This TCR beta chain was captured by sequencing in a study of cytomegalovirus exposure and HLA in healthy donors. PCR involved 60 Vbeta and 13 Jbeta primers. TCRdb's table, derived via immunoSEQ multiplex PCR, lists solely in-frame clones and lacks some. The sample consists of about 140,000 clones, around 85% of them appearing once. The study's findings and limits: Later on, an analysis tied around 17,000 TCR beta sequences to HLA alleles at 0.05 false discovery rate.

This clone was counted only a few times. The antigen remains unidentified. Germline-derived CDR1 and CDR2 are MNHNS and SASEGT. Trimming shortened V by 7 bases and J by 0 bases, and 15 bases separated the two germline ends. This CDR3 region has 15 residues. This rearrangement joins TRBV6-1 to TRBJ1-1; D not resolved. Sequenced material: PBMCs. The receptor comes from a woman younger than 45 in good health and CMV-seronegative. The CDR3 spells CASIRFELMNTEAFF. In nucleotides, the CDR3 is TGTGCCAGCATTCGGTTTGAGCTCATGAACACTGAAGCTTTCTTT.